The 12 T cell receptor beta chains presented below share a single source sample, sequenced in a study of metastatic and nonmetastatic thyroid tumors. No treatment had been given to any patient before thyroid surgery. Via MiXCR, TCRdb re-called the PCR reads. The sample has about 60,000 clones, 15% to 20% seen once. Input material: blood. The receptors stem from a male donor with papillary thyroid cancer or a benign thyroid nodule (not recorded which). Some clones in this sample may be carry-over from other donors' samples.

This clone was counted at least ten times. This chain links TRBV4-2 with TRBJ2-2, with a weak D call TRBD2 (5 bases). Trimming stripped 0 bases from V and 3 bases from J, with 11 bases between. Germline V gene sequence: CDR1 LGHNA, CDR2 YNFKEQ. The CDR3 has 16 amino acids. CDR3: CASSQDRLAYTGELFF. Here the CDR3 DNA reads TGTGCCAGCAGCCAAGACAGGCTAGCTTACACCGGGGAGCTGTTTTTT.

The table lists this clone with many counts. The chain employs TRBV5-1 and TRBJ1-2; D may be TRBD1 (5 bases). The CDR3 covers 15 residues. Trimming shortened V by 4 bases and J by 7 bases, and 20 bases separated the two germline ends. Germline loops: CDR1 SGHRS, CDR2 YFSETQ. The chain's CDR3 is CASSPGTGILTGYTF. The CDR3 bases are TGCGCCAGCAGCCCCGGGACGGGGATCCTCACTGGCTACACCTTC.

This clone was seen a single time. The rearrangement joins TRBV7-8 to TRBJ1-2; tentatively, D is TRBD1 (5 bases). V dropped 8 bases and J dropped 1 base, with 14 bases sitting between them. The CDR3 loop spans 14 amino acids. CDR1 SGHVS and CDR2 FQNEAQ come from the germline V gene. This chain's CDR3 is CASGHSQGNYGYTF. CDR3 DNA: TGTGCCAGCGGCCATTCCCAGGGTAACTATGGCTACACCTTC.

This clone has at least ten counts. The chain uses TRBV12-3 or TRBV12-4 and TRBJ2-3, with a weak D call TRBD1 (6 bases). CDR3 length: 13 residues. The V end lost 9 bases, the J end lost 2 bases, and 12 bases lay between the germline ends. CDR3 sequence (DNA): TGTGCCAGTCGGGACACGACCACAGATACGCAGTATTTT. Protein sequence: CASRDTTTDTQYF.

This clone was picked up many times. The chain recombines TRBV20-1 with TRBJ1-2; D might be TRBD1 (6 bases). Per the germline V gene, CDR1 is DFQATT and CDR2 is SNEGSKA (reference sequence). This CDR3 region has 13 residues. The V and J ends lost 0 bases and 4 bases respectively, with 9 bases between them. Here the CDR3 DNA reads TGCAGTGCTAGAGATGGGGGCGTCTATGGCTACACCTTC. It codes for CSARDGGVYGYTF.

The chain joins TRBV30 to TRBJ2-7, with D possibly TRBD1 on 6 matching bases. Trimming shortened V by 7 bases and J by 6 bases, and 16 bases separated the two germline ends. Germline V CDR1 and CDR2: GTSNPN, SVGIG (reference sequence). The CDR3 length is 12 residues. In nucleotides, the CDR3 is TGTGCCTTGTCAATGAACAGGGTCGAGCAGTACGTC. Translation gives CALSMNRVEQYV.

This clone was counted between two and nine times. The chain has TRBV27 and TRBJ1-2; D ambiguous. The CDR3 runs 13 residues. V gave up 10 bases and J gave up 2 bases, with 14 bases separating them. Germline assignment: CDR1 MNHEY and CDR2 SMNVEV (reference sequence). In nucleotides, the CDR3 is TGTGCCATCCTACTAACGGGGAACTATGGCTACACCTTC. Translation: CAILLTGNYGYTF.

In this sample, this clone turned up many times. The V call is TRBV11-2, the J call TRBJ2-2, with TRBD1 matching 8 bases. This CDR3 comprises 16 residues. Germline-derived CDR1 and CDR2 are SGHAT and FQNNGV. J was trimmed by 4 bases and V by 3 bases; bases with no gene match: 7. The CDR3, as DNA: TGTGCCAGCAGCTTGGAGAGACAGGGGAGCACCGGGGAGCTGTTTTTT. It is translated as CASSLERQGSTGELFF.

The chain recombines TRBV6-1 with TRBJ1-5; no reliable D call. Germline V CDR1 and CDR2: MNHNS, SASEGT. Trimming took off 3 bases at V and 12 bases at J, with 12 bases between the two ends. This CDR3 is built from 12 residues. CDR3 sequence (DNA): TGTGCCAGCAGTGATCATGGCCAGAACCAGCATTTT. Its translation: CASSDHGQNQHF.

This clone appeared a few times. One junction end disagrees with the germline gene, perhaps due to a read error. The chain employs TRBV6-1 and TRBJ1-6, with D possibly matching TRBD1 (5 bases). This CDR3 spans 16 amino acids. Germline CDR1 reads MNHNS; CDR2 reads SASEGT. CDR3 nucleotides: TGTGCCAGCAGTGAATTAGGACATGCGTATAATTCATCCCTCCACTTT. This translates into CASSELGHAYNSSLHF.

The chain carries TRBV2 and TRBJ2-2; D may correspond to TRBD1 or TRBD2 (5 bases each). V was clipped by 6 bases and J by 1 base, with 12 bases between them. Germline V CDR1 and CDR2: SNHLY, FYNNEI. CDR3 size: 15 residues. In nucleotides, the CDR3 is TGTGCCAGCAGGCCCCGGGGCCTGAACACCGGGGAGCTGTTTTTT. It yields the protein CASRPRGLNTGELFF.

This clone appeared a few times. A much larger clone differs from this one at a single base, so this may be a read error. V and J are TRBV7-9 and TRBJ2-3; D remains unclear. CDR3 size: 14 residues. V dropped 5 bases and J dropped 6 bases, with 15 bases sitting between them. Germline CDR1 and CDR2: SEHNR and FQNEAQ (reference sequence). The CDR3 is CASSPFSRFDTQYF. The CDR3 DNA reads TGTGCCAGCAGCCCCTTTTCTCGATTTGATACGCAGTATTTT.